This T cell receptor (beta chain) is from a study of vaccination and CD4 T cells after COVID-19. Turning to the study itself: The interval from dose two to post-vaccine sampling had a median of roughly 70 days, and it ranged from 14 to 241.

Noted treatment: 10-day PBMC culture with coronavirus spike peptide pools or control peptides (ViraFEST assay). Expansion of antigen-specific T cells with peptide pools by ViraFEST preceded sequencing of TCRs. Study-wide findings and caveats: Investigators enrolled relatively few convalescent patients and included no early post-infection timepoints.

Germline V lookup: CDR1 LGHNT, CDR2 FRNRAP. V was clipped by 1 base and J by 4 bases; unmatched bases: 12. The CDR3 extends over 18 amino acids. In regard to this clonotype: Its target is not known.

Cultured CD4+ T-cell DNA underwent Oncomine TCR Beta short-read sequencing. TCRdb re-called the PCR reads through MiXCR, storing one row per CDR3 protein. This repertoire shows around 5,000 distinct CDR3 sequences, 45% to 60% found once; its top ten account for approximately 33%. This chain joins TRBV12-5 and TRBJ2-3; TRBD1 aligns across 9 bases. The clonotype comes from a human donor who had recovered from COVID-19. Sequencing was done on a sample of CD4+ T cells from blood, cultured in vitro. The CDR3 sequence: CASGLAREWDRVSDTQYF. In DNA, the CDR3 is TGTGCTAGTGGTTTGGCCCGAGAGTGGGACAGGGTATCAGATACGCAGTATTTT.